What follows describes a single TCR beta chain. PCR involved 60 Vbeta and 13 Jbeta primers. Some clones are missing from TCRdb's copy, which holds only in-frame ones; the method was immunoSEQ multiplex PCR. The sample consists of 90,000 to 100,000 clones, over 65% of them appearing once. There are 20 residues in the CDR3. The sample belongs to a study of cytomegalovirus exposure and HLA in healthy donors. This chain connects TRBV12-2 to TRBJ2-7; the listed D gene, TRBD1, was not tested against the DNA. TRBV12-2 is annotated as a pseudogene. This clonotype was sampled from a male donor in good health and CMV-seronegative. Sequenced: PBMCs. In DNA form, the CDR3 reads TGTGCAAGTCGCTTAAATCCCGAGACCGAAGGGGCAATATGGTCCCACGAGCAGTACTTC. Protein product: CASRLNPETEGAIWSHEQYF.